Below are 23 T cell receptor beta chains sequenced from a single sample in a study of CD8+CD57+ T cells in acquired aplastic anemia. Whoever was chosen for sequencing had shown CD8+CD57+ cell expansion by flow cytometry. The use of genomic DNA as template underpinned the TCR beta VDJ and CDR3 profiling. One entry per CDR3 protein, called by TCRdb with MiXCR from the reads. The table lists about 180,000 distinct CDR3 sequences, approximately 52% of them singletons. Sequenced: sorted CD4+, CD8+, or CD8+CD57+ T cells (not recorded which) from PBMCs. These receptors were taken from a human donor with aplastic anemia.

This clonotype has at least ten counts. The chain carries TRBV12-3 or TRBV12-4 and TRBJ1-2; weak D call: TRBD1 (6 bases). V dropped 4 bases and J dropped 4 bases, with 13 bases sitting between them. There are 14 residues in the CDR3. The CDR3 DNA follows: TGTGCCAGCAGTTGGCCGGGACAACCCTATGGCTACACCTTC. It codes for CASSWPGQPYGYTF.

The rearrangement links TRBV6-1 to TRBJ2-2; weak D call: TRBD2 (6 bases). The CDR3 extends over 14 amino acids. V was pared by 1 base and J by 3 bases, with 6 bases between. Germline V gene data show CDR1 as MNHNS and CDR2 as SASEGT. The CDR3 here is CASSEGLDTGELFF. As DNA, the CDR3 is TGTGCCAGCAGTGAAGGACTAGACACCGGGGAGCTGTTTTTT.

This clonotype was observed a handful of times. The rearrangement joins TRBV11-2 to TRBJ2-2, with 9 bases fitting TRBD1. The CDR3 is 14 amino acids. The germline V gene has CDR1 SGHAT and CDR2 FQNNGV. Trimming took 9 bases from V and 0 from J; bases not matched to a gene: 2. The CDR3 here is CASRQGANTGELFF. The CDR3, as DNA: TGTGCCAGTCGACAGGGGGCGAACACCGGGGAGCTGTTTTTT.

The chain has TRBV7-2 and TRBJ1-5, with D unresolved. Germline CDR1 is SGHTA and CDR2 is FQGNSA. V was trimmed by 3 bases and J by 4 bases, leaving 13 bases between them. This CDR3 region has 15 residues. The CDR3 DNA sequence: TGTGCCAGCAGCTTCGGTTCCACTGCAAATCAGCCCCAGCATTTT. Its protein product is CASSFGSTANQPQHF.

This CDR3 reads CASSSRGAGDTEAFF. As DNA, the CDR3 is TGCGCCAGCAGCTCCAGAGGGGCAGGGGACACTGAAGCTTTCTTT. This chain uses TRBV5-1 with TRBJ1-1; a possible D gene is TRBD1 (6 bases). The germline gives CDR1 SGHRS, CDR2 YFSETQ. The CDR3 covers 15 residues. Trimming cost V 3 bases and J 3 bases, with 15 bases left between them.

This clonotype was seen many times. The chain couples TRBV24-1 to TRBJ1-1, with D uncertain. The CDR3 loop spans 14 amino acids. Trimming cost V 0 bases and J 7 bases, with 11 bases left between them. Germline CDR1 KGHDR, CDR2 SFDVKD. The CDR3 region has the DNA TGTGCCACCAGTGATTTGAAGGGAATCTATGAAGCTTTCTTT. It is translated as CATSDLKGIYEAFF.

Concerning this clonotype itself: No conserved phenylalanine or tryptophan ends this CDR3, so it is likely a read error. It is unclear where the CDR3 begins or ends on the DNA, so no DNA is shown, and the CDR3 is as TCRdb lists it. The CDR3 sequence is CASSEAIGL. V and J are TRBV2 and TRBJ2-5. The CDR3 adds up to 9 amino acids, both ends counted. Germline V gives CDR1 SNHLY, CDR2 FYNNEI.

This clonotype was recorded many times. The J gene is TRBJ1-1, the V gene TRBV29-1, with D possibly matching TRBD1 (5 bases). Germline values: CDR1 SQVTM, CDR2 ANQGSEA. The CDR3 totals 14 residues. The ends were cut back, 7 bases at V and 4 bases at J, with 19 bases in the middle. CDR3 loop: CSAGGREGSTEAFF. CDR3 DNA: TGCAGCGCTGGGGGTAGGGAGGGGAGCACTGAAGCTTTCTTT.

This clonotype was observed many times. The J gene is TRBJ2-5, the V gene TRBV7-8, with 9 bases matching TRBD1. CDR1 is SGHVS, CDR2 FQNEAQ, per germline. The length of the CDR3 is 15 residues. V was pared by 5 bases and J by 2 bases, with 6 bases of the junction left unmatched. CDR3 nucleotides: TGTGCCAGCAGCAATCGACAGGGGGGTCAAGAGACCCAGTACTTC. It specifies CASSNRQGGQETQYF.

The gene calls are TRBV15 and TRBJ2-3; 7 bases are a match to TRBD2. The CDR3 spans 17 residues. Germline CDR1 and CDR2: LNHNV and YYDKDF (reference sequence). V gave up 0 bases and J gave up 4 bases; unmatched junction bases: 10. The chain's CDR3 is CATSRDPSGPSADTQYF. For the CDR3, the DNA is TGTGCCACCAGCAGAGACCCTAGCGGACCGTCTGCAGATACGCAGTATTTT.

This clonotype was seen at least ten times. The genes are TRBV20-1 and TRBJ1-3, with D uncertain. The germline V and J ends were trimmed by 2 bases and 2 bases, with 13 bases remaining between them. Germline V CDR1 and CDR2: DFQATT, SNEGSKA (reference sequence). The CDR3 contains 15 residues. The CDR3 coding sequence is TGCAGTGCTAGACTCCCCACAGAACCTGGAAACACCATATATTTT. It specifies CSARLPTEPGNTIYF.

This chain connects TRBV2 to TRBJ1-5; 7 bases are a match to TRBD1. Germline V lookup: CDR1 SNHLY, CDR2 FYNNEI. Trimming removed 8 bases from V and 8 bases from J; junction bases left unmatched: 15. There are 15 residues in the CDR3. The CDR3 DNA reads TGTGCCAGCCGGCTGCCAGGGGGTGAGTTTAAGCCCCAGCATTTT. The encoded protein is CASRLPGGEFKPQHF.

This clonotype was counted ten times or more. The chain's CDR3 is CASTQGRMNTEAFF. CDR3 in DNA: TGTGCCAGCACGCAGGGGCGGATGAACACTGAAGCTTTCTTT. The gene calls are TRBV19 and TRBJ1-1; perhaps TRBD1 as D (6 bases). The germline V and J ends were trimmed by 9 bases and 0 bases, with 14 bases remaining between them. CDR1 and CDR2 from the germline V gene are LNHDA and SQIVND (reference sequence). CDR3 length: 14 residues.

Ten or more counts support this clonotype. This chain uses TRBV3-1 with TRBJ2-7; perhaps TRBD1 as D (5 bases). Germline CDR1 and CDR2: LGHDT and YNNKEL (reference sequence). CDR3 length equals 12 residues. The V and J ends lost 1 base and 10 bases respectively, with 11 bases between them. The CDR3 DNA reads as TGTGCCAGCAGCCAAGCCTCAGGGTACCAGTACTTC. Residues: CASSQASGYQYF.

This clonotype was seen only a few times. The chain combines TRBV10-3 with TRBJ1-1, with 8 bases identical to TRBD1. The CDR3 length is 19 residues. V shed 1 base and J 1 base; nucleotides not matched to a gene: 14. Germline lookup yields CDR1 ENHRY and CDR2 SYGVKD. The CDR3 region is CAISEFDNRQGPQNTEAFF. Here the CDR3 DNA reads TGTGCCATCAGTGAGTTCGATAACCGACAGGGGCCGCAGAACACTGAAGCTTTCTTT.

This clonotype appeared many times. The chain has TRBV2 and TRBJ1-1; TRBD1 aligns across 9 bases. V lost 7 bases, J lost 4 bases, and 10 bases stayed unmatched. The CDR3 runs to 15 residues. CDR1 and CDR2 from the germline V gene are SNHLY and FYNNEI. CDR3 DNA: TGTGCCAGCATCGGGGACAGGGTTCTAGGCACTGAAGCTTTCTTT. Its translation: CASIGDRVLGTEAFF.

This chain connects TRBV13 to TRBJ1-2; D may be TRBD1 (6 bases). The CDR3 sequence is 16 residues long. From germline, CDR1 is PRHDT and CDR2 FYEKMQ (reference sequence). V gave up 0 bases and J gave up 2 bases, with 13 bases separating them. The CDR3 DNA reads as TGTGCCAGCAGCTTAGGAAACTTGACAGGCAACTATGGCTACACCTTC. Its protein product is CASSLGNLTGNYGYTF.

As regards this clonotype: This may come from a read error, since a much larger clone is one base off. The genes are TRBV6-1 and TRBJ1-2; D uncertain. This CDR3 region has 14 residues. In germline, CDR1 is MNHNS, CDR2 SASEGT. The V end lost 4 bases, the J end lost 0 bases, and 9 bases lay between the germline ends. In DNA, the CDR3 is TGTGCCAGCAGTGCCCTTAGAGCTAACTATGGCTACACCTTC. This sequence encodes CASSALRANYGYTF.

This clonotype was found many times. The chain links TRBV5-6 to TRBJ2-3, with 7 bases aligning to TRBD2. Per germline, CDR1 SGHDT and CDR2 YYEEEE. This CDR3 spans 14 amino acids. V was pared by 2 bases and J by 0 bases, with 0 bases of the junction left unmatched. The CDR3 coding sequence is TGTGCCAGCAGCTTCGGGGGGAGCACAGATACGCAGTATTTT. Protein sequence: CASSFGGSTDTQYF.

The CDR3, as DNA: TGTGCCAGCAGGGCGGGACCGGGGTCCATGTACACCATATATTTT. The encoded protein is CASRAGPGSMYTIYF. The chain couples TRBV2 to TRBJ1-3, with a possible D match to TRBD1 (5 bases). This CDR3 spans 15 amino acids. In germline, CDR1 is SNHLY, CDR2 FYNNEI. V was trimmed by 6 bases and J by 8 bases, leaving 20 bases between them. Based on the CDR3 plus reference TRBV2 and TRBJ1-3, the full variable domain is EPEVTQTPSHQVTQMGQEVILRCVPISNHLYFYWYRQILGQKVEFLVSFYNNEISEKSEIFDDQFSVERPDGSNFTLKIRSTKLEDSAMYFCASRAGPGSMYTIYFGEGSWLTVV.

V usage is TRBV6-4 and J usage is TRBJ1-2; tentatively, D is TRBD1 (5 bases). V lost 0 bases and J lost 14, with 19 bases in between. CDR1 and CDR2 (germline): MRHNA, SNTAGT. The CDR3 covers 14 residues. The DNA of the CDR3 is TGTGCCAGCAGTGACTCGGGGGACGGCGTATTGAGGACCTTC. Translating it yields CASSDSGDGVLRTF.

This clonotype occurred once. As DNA, the CDR3 is TGTGCCACCAGTGTTCCTAGCGGGAACTCCTACAATGAGCAGTTCTTC. Its translation is CATSVPSGNSYNEQFF. The V and J genes are TRBV24-1 and TRBJ2-1, with 9 bases matching TRBD2. From germline, CDR1 is KGHDR and CDR2 SFDVKD. V was pared by 5 bases and J by 0 bases, with 4 bases of the junction left unmatched. CDR3 length equals 16 residues.

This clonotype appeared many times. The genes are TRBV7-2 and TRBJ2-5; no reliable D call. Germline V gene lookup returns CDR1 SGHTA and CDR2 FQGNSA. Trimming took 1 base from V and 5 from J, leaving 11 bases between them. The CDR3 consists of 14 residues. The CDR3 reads CASSLGSRPETQYF. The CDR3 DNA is TGTGCCAGCAGCTTAGGCAGCCGTCCGGAGACCCAGTACTTC.